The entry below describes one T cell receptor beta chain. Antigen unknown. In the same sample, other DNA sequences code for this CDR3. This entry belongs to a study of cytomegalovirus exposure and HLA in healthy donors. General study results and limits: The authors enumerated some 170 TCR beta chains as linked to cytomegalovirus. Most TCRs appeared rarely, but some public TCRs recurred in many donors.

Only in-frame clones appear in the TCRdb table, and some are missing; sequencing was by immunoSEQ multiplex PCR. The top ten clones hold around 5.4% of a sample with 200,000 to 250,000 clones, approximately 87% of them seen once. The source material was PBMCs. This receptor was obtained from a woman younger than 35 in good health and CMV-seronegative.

CDR3: CASSAEGSGNTIYF. The CDR3 DNA sequence: TGTGCCAGCAGCGCAGAGGGCTCTGGAAACACCATATATTTT. This chain uses TRBV9 with TRBJ1-3; D unclear. Trimming removed 3 bases at V and 0 bases at J, with 7 bases between. Looked up from germline, CDR1 is SGDLS and CDR2 is YYNGEE. There are 14 residues in the CDR3.